This T cell receptor beta chain was found in a study of HIV-infected patients and healthy controls. cDNA was made from roughly 470 ng RNA using alpha and beta constant primers. Each of the alpha and beta chains got its own library through chain-specific third strand synthesis with indices. A short first PCR added P5 and P7 adapter elements and a second index. TCRdb re-analysed the 5' RACE reads in MiXCR, keeping a single row per CDR3 protein. The data show some 17,000 distinct CDR3 sequences, under 9.5% seen once. In its sample, this clonotype was seen many times. No cell fractionation was done, so the repertoire covers all unsorted peripheral blood T cells. Trimming took 4 bases from V and 4 from J; bases not matched to a gene: 9. Germline V gene data show CDR1 as LGHNA and CDR2 as YNFKEQ. This CDR3 is built from 15 residues.

The receptor comes from an adult in good health. Sequenced: blood. This rearrangement joins TRBV4-2 to TRBJ2-5, with 7 bases that match TRBD2. CDR3 loop: CASSLERGSGETQYF. The CDR3 DNA reads as TGTGCCAGCAGCCTGGAGCGGGGCTCCGGAGAGACCCAGTACTTC.